Sequencing of this T cell receptor (beta chain) was carried out in a study of cytomegalovirus exposure and HLA in healthy donors. Likely unrecorded immune exposures existed in these nominally healthy donors. Vbeta (60) and Jbeta (13) primers were used in the PCR. The method was immunoSEQ multiplex PCR; TCRdb's version includes in-frame clones alone and lacks a portion of them. This sample has around 80,000 clones, with about 73% found just once. As concerns this clone: Its cognate antigen is unknown.

Regarding the study as a whole: Productive status was seen about 90% or about 30% of the time for most TCR beta V segments in an earlier analysis. TCR beta chains numbering about 160 were designated cytomegalovirus-associated.

The material sequenced was PBMCs. The sequence derives from a man aged 35 to 55 in good health and CMV-seronegative.

The CDR3 loop reads CATRAAKITDTQYF. In DNA form, the CDR3 reads TGTGCCACCCGAGCGGCCAAGATCACAGATACGCAGTATTTT. The chain recombines TRBV15 with TRBJ2-3, with D possibly being TRBD2 (5 bases). Trimming took off 8 bases at V and 2 bases at J, with 14 bases between the two ends. From germline, CDR1 is LNHNV and CDR2 YYDKDF (reference sequence). The CDR3 contains 14 residues.